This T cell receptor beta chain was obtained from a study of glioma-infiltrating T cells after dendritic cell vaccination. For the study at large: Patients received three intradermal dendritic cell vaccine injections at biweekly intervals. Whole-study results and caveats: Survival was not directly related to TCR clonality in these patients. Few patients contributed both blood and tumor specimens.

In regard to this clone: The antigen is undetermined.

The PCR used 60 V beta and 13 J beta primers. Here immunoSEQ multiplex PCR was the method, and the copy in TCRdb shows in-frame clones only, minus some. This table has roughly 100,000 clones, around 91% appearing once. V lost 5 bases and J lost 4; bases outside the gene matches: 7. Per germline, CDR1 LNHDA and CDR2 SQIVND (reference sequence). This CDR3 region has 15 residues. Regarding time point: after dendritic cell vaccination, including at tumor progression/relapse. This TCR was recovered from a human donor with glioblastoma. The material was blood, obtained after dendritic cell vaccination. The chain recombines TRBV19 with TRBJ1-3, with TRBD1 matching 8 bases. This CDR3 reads CASSVTGDLGNTIYF. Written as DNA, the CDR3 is TGTGCCAGTAGTGTGACAGGGGATCTCGGAAACACCATATATTTT. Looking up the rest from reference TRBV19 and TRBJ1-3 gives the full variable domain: DGGITQSPKYLFRKEGQNVTLSCEQNLNHDAMYWYRQDPGQGLRLIYYSQIVNDFQKGDIAEGYSVSREKKESFPLTVTSAQKNPTAFYLCASSVTGDLGNTIYFGEGSWLTVV.